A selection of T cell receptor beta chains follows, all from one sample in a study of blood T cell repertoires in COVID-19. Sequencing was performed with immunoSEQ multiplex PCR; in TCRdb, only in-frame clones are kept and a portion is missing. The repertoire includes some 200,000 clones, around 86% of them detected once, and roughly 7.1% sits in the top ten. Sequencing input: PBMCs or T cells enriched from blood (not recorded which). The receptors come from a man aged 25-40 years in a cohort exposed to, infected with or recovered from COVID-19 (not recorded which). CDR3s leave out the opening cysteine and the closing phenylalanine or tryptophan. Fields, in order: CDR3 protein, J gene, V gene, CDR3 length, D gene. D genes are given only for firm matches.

CDR3 protein: ASSLVQGRRSPLH
J gene: TRBJ1-6
V gene: TRBV5-6
CDR3 length: 13
D gene: .

CDR3 protein: ASTPGQGYEQY
J gene: TRBJ2-7
V gene: TRBV6-6
CDR3 length: 11
D gene: TRBD1

CDR3 protein: ASSFGTGGRYGYT
J gene: TRBJ1-2
V gene: TRBV28
CDR3 length: 13
D gene: TRBD1

CDR3 protein: ASSLGITDLAPGETQY
J gene: TRBJ2-5
V gene: TRBV7-3
CDR3 length: 16
D gene: .

CDR3 protein: ASSQIEMVTGDYTEAF
J gene: TRBJ1-1
V gene: TRBV14
CDR3 length: 16
D gene: TRBD1

CDR3 protein: ASSLDPRDRDSNQPQH
J gene: TRBJ1-5
V gene: TRBV7-2
CDR3 length: 16
D gene: TRBD1

CDR3 protein: ASISGYSYNEQF
J gene: TRBJ2-1
V gene: TRBV28
CDR3 length: 12
D gene: .

CDR3 protein: ASSYSFAKPRDTQY
J gene: TRBJ2-3
V gene: TRBV6-2/TRBV6-3
CDR3 length: 14
D gene: .

CDR3 protein: ASSQEGLSTDTQY
J gene: TRBJ2-3
V gene: TRBV14
CDR3 length: 13
D gene: TRBD2

CDR3 protein: ASSLWGRGADTQY
J gene: TRBJ2-3
V gene: TRBV5-5
CDR3 length: 13
D gene: .

CDR3 protein: ASSPGTSGIGGKNIQY
J gene: TRBJ2-4
V gene: TRBV5-4
CDR3 length: 16
D gene: TRBD2

CDR3 protein: SVDVWTLTVAGPSYEQY
J gene: TRBJ2-7
V gene: TRBV29-1
CDR3 length: 17
D gene: TRBD2

CDR3 protein: AITRSTGVYSSYEQY
J gene: TRBJ2-7
V gene: TRBV19
CDR3 length: 15
D gene: TRBD1

CDR3 protein: ASSGLGQGAEYEQY
J gene: TRBJ2-7
V gene: TRBV6-1
CDR3 length: 14
D gene: TRBD1

CDR3 protein: ASSPRQGYYEQY
J gene: TRBJ2-7
V gene: TRBV18
CDR3 length: 12
D gene: TRBD1

CDR3 protein: ASGELIPSGSYNEQF
J gene: TRBJ2-1
V gene: TRBV23-1
CDR3 length: 15
D gene: TRBD2

CDR3 protein: ASSLNRAPQGKQF
J gene: TRBJ2-1
V gene: TRBV27
CDR3 length: 13
D gene: .

CDR3 protein: ASSITGSKETQY
J gene: TRBJ2-5
V gene: TRBV19
CDR3 length: 12
D gene: .

CDR3 protein: ARQGAASGMNTEAF
J gene: TRBJ1-1
V gene: TRBV28
CDR3 length: 14
D gene: TRBD1

CDR3 protein: ASSWAGGDEQY
J gene: TRBJ2-7
V gene: TRBV27
CDR3 length: 11
D gene: TRBD2

CDR3 protein: ASSVDPTSGIKNIQY
J gene: TRBJ2-4
V gene: TRBV9
CDR3 length: 15
D gene: TRBD2

CDR3 protein: ASTGPRIPYNEQF
J gene: TRBJ2-1
V gene: TRBV28
CDR3 length: 13
D gene: .

CDR3 protein: SVDPISAGGADTQY
J gene: TRBJ2-3
V gene: TRBV29-1
CDR3 length: 14
D gene: TRBD2